The entry below describes one TCR beta chain. Its antigen is currently unknown. Germline values: CDR1 LGHNA, CDR2 YSLEER. The V and J ends lost 4 bases and 7 bases respectively, with 11 bases between them. CDR3 size: 13 residues. The protocol was immunoSEQ multiplex PCR, while the TCRdb copy is restricted to in-frame clones and leaves out a portion. This sample has some 140,000 clones, with under 95% found just once. This sample was taken from a study of T cell responses to AZD1222 COVID-19 vaccine. Whole-study findings and limits: Unmutated variant regions are reportedly the target of nearly half of TCRs that are spike-specific. The study found vaccine-associated CD4 TCRs spanning spike, dominant at 160-218 and 743-854.

The genes are TRBV4-3 and TRBJ2-1; D remains unclear. The origin of this receptor is an adult in good health. The source material was peripheral blood, sampled on day 0 of AZD1222 vaccination. The CDR3 DNA follows: TGCGCCAGCAGCCTAAAGGTTCTAAATGAGCAGTTCTTC. Translated, it gives CASSLKVLNEQFF.